This T cell receptor (beta chain) originates from a study of blood T cell repertoires in COVID-19. V was cut by 0 bases and J by 5 bases, with 17 bases left in between. The CDR3 covers 17 residues. From germline, CDR1 is SGHRS and CDR2 YFSETQ. Profiling relied on immunoSEQ multiplex PCR, and the TCRdb table lists in-frame clones only, not all of them. The sample holds under 35,000 clones, around 83% seen once. Sequencing was performed on peripheral blood. The chain combines TRBV5-1 with TRBJ2-2, with a weak D call TRBD1 (5 bases). This TCR was sampled from a man aged 70-80 years with active COVID-19. The CDR3 sequence: CASSLAPGLQGTGELFF. The CDR3 nucleotides read TGCGCCAGCAGCTTGGCCCCGGGCCTCCAGGGAACCGGGGAGCTGTTTTTT.